This T cell receptor beta chain was sequenced for a study of CD8 T cells in ankylosing spondylitis. Study-level points and caveats: It appeared that ankylosing spondylitis blood was characterized by a TCR beta motif of about 8 highly homologous variants.

This clonotype was detected many times. Antigen specificity is unknown. 5'-RACE, quantitative and with molecular barcodes, yielded the TCR beta libraries. One entry per CDR3 protein, called by TCRdb with MiXCR from the 5' RACE reads. The sample includes roughly 490,000 distinct CDR3 sequences, approximately 5.3% of them seen just once. From germline, CDR1 is SGHRS and CDR2 YFSETQ. Trimming at V came to 2 bases and at J to 7 bases, leaving 5 bases not matched to a gene. The CDR3 has 14 amino acids. The genes are TRBV5-1 and TRBJ2-1, with TRBD2 identical over 8 bases. Sample: blood, either unsorted or a sorted T cell fraction (not recorded which). This TCR came from a male donor with ankylosing spondylitis. The CDR3 DNA is TGCGCCAGCAGCTTCCCGAGCGGGGGTAATGAGCAGTTCTTC. Protein product: CASSFPSGGNEQFF.